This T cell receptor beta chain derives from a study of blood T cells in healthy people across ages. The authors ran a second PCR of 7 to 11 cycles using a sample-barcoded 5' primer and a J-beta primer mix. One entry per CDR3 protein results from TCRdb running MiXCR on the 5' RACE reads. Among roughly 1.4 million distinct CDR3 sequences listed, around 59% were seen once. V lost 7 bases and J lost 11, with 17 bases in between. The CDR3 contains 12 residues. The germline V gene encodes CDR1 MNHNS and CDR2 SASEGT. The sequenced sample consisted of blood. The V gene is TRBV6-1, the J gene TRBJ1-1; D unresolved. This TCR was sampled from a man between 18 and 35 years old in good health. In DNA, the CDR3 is TGTGCCAGCACCATCTTGGTGGGCCAGGCTTTCTTT. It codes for CASTILVGQAFF.